The clone carrying this T cell receptor beta chain was counted many times. This CDR3 is 14 amino acids long. V was pared by 7 bases and J by 4 bases, with 7 bases of the junction left unmatched. The library targeted TCRbeta and was prepared with unique molecular identifiers. In TCRdb, the PCR reads were re-called with MiXCR into one record per CDR3 protein. The sample has over 70,000 distinct CDR3 sequences, 7% to 9% seen once. This sample is part of a study of T-cell reconstitution after alpha-beta-depleted transplantation in children. The sample here was PBMCs from the stem cell graft donor, taken from the stem cell graft. The chain couples TRBV12-3 or TRBV12-4 to TRBJ2-1; 7 bases align to TRBD2. The sequence derives from a human donor who donated a stem cell graft to a child with congenital amegakaryocytic thrombocytopenia. CDR3 protein: CASTPAGPYNEQFF. DNA of the CDR3: TGTGCCAGCACCCCAGCGGGGCCTTACAATGAGCAGTTCTTC.